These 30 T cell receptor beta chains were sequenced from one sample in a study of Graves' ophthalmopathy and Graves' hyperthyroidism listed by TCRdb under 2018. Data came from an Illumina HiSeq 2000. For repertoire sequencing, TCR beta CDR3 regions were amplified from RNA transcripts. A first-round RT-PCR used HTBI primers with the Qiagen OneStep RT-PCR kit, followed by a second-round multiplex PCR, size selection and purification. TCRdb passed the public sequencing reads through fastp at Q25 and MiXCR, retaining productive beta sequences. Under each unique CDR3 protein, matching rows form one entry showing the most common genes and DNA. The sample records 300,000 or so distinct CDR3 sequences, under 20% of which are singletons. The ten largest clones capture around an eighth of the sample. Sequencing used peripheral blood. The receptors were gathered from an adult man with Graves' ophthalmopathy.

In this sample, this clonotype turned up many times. The CDR3 coding sequence is TGTGCCAGCAGTTTCAAGAGACAGGGTTTCGAAAAGACCCAGTACTTC. As protein: CASSFKRQGFEKTQYF. V usage is TRBV28 and J usage is TRBJ2-5; 7 positions agree with TRBD1. Germline loops: CDR1 MDHEN, CDR2 SYDVKM. The CDR3 consists of 16 residues. After removal of 3 bases from V and 6 bases from J, the junction contained 13 bases not matched to a gene.

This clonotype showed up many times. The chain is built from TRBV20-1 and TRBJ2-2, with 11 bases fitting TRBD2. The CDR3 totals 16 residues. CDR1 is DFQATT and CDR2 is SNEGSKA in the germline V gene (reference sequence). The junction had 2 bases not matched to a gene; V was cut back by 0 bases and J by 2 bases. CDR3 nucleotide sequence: TGCAGTGCTAGAGATCTAGCGGGGGGAAACACCGGGGAGCTGTTTTTT. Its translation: CSARDLAGGNTGELFF.

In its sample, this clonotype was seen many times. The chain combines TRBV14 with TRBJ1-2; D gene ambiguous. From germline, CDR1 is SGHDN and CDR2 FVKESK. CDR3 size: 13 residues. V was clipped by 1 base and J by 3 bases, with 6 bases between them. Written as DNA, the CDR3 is TGTGCCAGCAGCCAAGGCCAACACTATGGCTACACCTTC. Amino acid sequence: CASSQGQHYGYTF.

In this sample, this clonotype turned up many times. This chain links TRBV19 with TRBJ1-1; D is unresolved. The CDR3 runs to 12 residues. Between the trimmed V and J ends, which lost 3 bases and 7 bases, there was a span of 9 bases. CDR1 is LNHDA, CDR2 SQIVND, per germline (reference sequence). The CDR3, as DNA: TGTGCCAGTAGTATTGATCTAGGTGAAGCTTTCTTT. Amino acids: CASSIDLGEAFF.

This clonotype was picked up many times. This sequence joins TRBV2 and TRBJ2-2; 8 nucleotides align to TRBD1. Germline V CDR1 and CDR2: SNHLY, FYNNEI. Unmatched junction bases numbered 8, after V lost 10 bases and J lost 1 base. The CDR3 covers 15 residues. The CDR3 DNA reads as TGTGCCACCTCCTACGGGACAGGGAACACCGGGGAGCTGTTTTTT. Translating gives CATSYGTGNTGELFF.

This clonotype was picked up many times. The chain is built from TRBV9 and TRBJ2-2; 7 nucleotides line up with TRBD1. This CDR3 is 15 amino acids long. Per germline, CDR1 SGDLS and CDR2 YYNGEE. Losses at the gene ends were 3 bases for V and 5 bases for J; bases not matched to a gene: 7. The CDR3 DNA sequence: TGTGCCAGCAGCGGCAAGACAGGGCGAACCGGGGAGCTGTTTTTT. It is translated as CASSGKTGRTGELFF.

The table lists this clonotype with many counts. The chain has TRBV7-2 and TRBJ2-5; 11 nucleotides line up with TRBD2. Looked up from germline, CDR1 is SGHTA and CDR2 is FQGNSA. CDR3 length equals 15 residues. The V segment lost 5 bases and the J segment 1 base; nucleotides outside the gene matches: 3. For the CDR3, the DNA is TGTGCCAGCAGCAAACTAGCGGGGGCCCAAGAGACCCAGTACTTC. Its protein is CASSKLAGAQETQYF.

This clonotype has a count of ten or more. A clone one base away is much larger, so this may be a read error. CDR3 region: CASNQRRGPQHPQHF. CDR3 DNA sequence: TGTGCCAGCAACCAAAGACGGGGGCCCCAACACCCCCAGCATTTT. The chain is built from TRBV6-2 or TRBV6-3 and TRBJ1-5, with a weak D call TRBD1 (6 bases). The CDR3 is made up of 15 amino acids. Germline assignment: CDR1 MNHEY and CDR2 SVGEGT. V was trimmed by 7 bases and J by 10 bases, leaving 23 bases between them.

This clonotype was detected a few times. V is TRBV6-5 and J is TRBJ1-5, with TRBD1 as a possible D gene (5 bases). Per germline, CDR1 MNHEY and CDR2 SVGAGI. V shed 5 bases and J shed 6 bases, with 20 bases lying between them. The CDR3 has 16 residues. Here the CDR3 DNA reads TGTGCCAGCAGTCCGCAGTCCACAGGTATTTTTCAGCCCCAGCATTTT. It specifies CASSPQSTGIFQPQHF.

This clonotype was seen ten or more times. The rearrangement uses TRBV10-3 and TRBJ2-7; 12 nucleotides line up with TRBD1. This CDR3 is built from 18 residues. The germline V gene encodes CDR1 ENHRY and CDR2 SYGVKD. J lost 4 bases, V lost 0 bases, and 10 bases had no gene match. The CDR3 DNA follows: TGTGCCATCAGTGAGTCGAACCCCCGGGACAGGGGGCCTTACGAGCAGTACTTC. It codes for CAISESNPRDRGPYEQYF.

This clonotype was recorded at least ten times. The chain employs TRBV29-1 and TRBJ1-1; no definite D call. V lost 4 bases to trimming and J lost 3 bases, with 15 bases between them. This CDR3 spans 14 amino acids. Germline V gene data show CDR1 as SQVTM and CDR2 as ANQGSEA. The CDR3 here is CSVARDLVDTEAFF. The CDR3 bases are TGCAGCGTTGCAAGGGATCTGGTCGACACTGAAGCTTTCTTT.

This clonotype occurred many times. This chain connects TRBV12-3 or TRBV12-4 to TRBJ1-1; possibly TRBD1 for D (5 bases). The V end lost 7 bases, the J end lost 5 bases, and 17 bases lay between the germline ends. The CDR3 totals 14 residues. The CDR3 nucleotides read TGTGCCAGCACCGTTTCTCAGGGCGGGACTGAAGCTTTCTTT. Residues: CASTVSQGGTEAFF.

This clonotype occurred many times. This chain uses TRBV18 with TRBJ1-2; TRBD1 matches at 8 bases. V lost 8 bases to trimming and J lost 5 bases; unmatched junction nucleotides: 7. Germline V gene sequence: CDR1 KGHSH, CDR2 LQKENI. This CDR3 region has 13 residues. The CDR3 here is CASSPGQDYGYTF. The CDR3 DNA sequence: TGTGCCAGCAGTCCGGGACAGGATTATGGCTACACCTTC.

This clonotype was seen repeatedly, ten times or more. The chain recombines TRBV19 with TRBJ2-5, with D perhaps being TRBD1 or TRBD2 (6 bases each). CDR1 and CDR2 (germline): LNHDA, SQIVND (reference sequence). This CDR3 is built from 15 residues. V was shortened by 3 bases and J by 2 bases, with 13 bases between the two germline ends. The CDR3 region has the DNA TGTGCCAGTAGTATTGGAGGGGGACGACAAGAGACCCAGTACTTC. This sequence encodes CASSIGGGRQETQYF.

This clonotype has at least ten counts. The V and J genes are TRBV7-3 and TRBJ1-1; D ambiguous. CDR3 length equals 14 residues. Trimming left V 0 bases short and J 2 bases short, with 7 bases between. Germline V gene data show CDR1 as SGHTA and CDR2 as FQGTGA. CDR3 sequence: CASSLTAANTEAFF. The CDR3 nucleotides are TGTGCCAGCAGCTTAACTGCAGCTAACACTGAAGCTTTCTTT.

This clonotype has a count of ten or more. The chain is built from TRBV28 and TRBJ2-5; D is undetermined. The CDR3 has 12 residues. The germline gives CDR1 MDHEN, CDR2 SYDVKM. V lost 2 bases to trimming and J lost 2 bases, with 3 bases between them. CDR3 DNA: TGTGCCAGCAGTTTACTACAAGAGACCCAGTACTTC. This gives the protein CASSLLQETQYF.

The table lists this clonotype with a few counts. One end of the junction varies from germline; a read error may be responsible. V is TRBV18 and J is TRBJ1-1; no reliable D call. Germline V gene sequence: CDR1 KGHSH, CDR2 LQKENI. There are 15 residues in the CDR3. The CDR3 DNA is TGTGCCAGCTCACCACTCCAAGGAGAGAACACTGAAGCTTGCTTT. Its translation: CASSPLQGENTEACF.

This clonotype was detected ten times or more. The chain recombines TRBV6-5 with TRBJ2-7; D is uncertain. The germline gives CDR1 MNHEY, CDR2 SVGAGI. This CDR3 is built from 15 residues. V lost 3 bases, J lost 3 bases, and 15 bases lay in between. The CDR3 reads CASSYRISSYYEQYF. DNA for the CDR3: TGTGCCAGCAGTTATCGGATTAGCAGCTACTACGAGCAGTACTTC.

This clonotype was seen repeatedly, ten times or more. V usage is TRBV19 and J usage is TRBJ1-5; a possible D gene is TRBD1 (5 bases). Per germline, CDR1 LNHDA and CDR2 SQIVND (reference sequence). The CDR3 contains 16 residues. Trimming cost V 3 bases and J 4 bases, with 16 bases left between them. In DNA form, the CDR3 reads TGTGCCAGTAGTATCCCCCCTACAGGAATTAATCAGCCCCAGCATTTT. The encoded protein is CASSIPPTGINQPQHF.

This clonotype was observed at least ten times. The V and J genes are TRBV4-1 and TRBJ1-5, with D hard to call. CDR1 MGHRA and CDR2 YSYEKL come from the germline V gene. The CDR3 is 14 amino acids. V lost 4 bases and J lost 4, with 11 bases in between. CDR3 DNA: TGCGCCAGCAGCCCCTTCGAGGGTAATCAGCCCCAGCATTTT. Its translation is CASSPFEGNQPQHF.

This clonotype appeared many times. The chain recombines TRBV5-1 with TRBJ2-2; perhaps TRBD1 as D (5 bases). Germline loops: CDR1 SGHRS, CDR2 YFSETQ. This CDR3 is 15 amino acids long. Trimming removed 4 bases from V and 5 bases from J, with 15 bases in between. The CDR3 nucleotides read TGCGCCAGCAGCCCTATCGACAGAAGTACCGGGGAGCTGTTTTTT. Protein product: CASSPIDRSTGELFF. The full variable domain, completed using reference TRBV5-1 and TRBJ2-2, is KAGVTQTPRYLIKTRGQQVTLSCSPISGHRSVSWYQQTPGQGLQFLFEYFSETQRNKGNFPGRFSGRQFSNSRSEMNVSTLELGDSALYLCASSPIDRSTGELFFGEGSRLTVL.

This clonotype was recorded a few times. The CDR3: CAWSESGNTIYF. CDR3 nucleotide sequence: TGTGCCTGGTCAGAGTCTGGAAACACCATATATTTT. The rearrangement links TRBV30 to TRBJ1-3; D is uncertain. CDR3 length: 12 amino acids. Germline V gene sequence: CDR1 GTSNPN, CDR2 SVGIG (reference sequence). V lost 5 bases and J lost 1, with 6 bases in between.

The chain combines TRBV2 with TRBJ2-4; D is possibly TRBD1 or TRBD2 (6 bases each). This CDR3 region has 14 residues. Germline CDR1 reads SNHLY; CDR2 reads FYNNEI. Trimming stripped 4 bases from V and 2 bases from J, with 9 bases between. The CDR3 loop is CASSGGATKNIQYF. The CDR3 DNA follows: TGTGCCAGCAGTGGGGGGGCCACCAAAAACATTCAGTACTTC.

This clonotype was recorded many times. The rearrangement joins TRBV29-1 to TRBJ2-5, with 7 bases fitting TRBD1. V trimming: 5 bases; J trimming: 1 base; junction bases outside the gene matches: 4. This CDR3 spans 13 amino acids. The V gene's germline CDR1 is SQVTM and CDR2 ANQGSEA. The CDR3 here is CSVSDRVQETQYF. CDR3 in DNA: TGCAGCGTTTCCGACAGGGTCCAAGAGACCCAGTACTTC.

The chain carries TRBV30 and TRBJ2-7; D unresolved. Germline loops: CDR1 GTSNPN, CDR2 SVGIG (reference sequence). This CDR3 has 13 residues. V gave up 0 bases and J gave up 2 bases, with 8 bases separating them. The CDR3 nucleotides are TGTGCCTGGAGTGTAGTCAGGACCTACGAGCAGTACTTC. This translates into CAWSVVRTYEQYF.

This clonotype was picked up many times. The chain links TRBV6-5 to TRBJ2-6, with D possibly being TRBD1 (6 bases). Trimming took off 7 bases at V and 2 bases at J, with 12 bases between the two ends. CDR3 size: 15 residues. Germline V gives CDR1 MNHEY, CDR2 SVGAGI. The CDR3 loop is CASKTRGPGANVLTF. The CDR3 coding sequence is TGTGCCAGCAAGACCAGGGGCCCTGGGGCCAACGTCCTGACTTTC.

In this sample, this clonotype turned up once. CDR3 sequence (DNA): TGTGCCAGCAGTTACACGAGTAGCGGGAGATTTACCGGGGAGCTGTTTTTT. Translation gives CASSYTSSGRFTGELFF. The rearrangement joins TRBV6-2 or TRBV6-3 to TRBJ2-2; 9 positions agree with TRBD2. Germline CDR1 and CDR2: MNHEY and SVGEGT. The CDR3 has 17 amino acids. Unmatched junction bases numbered 9, after V lost 2 bases and J lost 5 bases.

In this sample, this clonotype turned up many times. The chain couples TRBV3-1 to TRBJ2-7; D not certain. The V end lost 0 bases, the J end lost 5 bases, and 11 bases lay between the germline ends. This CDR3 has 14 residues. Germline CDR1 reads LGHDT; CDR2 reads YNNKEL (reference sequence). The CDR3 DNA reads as TGTGCCAGCAGCCAAGATCCCCCAAAGGACGAGCAGTACTTC. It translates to CASSQDPPKDEQYF.

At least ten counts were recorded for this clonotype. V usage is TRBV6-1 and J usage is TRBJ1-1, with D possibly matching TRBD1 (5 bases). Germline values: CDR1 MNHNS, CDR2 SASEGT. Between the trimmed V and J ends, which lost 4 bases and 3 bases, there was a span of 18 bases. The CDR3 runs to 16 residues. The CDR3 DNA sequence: TGTGCCAGCAGTGGGGGAGTCGACAGAATATACACTGAAGCTTTCTTT. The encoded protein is CASSGGVDRIYTEAFF.

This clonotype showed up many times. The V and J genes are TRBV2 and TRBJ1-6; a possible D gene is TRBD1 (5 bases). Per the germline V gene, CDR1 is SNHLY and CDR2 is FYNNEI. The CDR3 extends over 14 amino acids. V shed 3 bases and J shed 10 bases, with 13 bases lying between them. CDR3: CASSDWGSFSPLHF. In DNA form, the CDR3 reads TGTGCCAGCAGTGATTGGGGCAGCTTCTCACCCCTCCACTTT.